The 30 T cell receptor beta chains listed next were all sequenced from one sample in a study of human T cells and chemical hapten exposure. TCRdb reprocessed the RACE reads with MiXCR, giving one entry per CDR3 protein. The repertoire holds some 98,000 distinct CDR3 sequences, with 9.5% to 14% as singletons. Time point noted: pre-sensitization, week 0. The treatment denotes: therapeutic diphenylcyclopropenone sensitization with weekly scalp DPC. Sample: whole blood, taken in connection with sensitization to the hapten diphenylcyclopropenone (DPC). The receptors originated from a woman aged 60-75 years with alopecia areata. Some clones in this sample may be carry-over from other donors' samples.

This clonotype has a handful of counts. The chain joins TRBV29-1 to TRBJ1-1; tentative D call: TRBD1 (5 bases). Germline CDR1 SQVTM, CDR2 ANQGSEA. Trimming pared 5 bases from V and 6 bases from J, leaving 13 bases between. This CDR3 is 12 amino acids long. CDR3 sequence reads: CSVLTAAPEAFF. DNA of the CDR3: TGCAGCGTTCTGACAGCCGCCCCTGAAGCTTTCTTT.

There are many counts of this clonotype. The chain recombines TRBV27 with TRBJ1-1; D might be TRBD1 (5 bases). Trimming shortened V by 0 bases and J by 8 bases, and 7 bases separated the two germline ends. The CDR3 has 12 residues. From germline, CDR1 is MNHEY and CDR2 SMNVEV (reference sequence). The CDR3 coding sequence is TGTGCCAGCAGTTTATCAGGGGAAGAAGCTTTCTTT. Translated: CASSLSGEEAFF.

This clonotype was detected only a few times. This chain connects TRBV6-5 to TRBJ2-7; 8 bases match TRBD2. V was clipped by 2 bases and J by 6 bases; unmatched bases: 18. Germline V CDR1 and CDR2: MNHEY, SVGAGI. The length of the CDR3 is 18 residues. The CDR3 is CASSYIEVGGGPSGEQYF. The CDR3 region has the DNA TGTGCCAGCAGTTACATCGAAGTCGGCGGGGGGCCCTCTGGCGAGCAGTACTTC.

This clonotype was seen repeatedly, ten times or more. The chain has TRBV5-1 and TRBJ2-7, with D tentatively TRBD1 or TRBD2 (5 bases each). Trimming removed 0 bases from V and 0 bases from J, with 25 bases in between. Germline CDR1 SGHRS, CDR2 YFSETQ. There are 20 residues in the CDR3. In DNA form, the CDR3 reads TGCGCCAGCAGCTTGGGATTTGGGGTGGGGCGCGGACTTCTCTCCTACGAGCAGTACTTC. The encoded protein is CASSLGFGVGRGLLSYEQYF. The full variable domain, completed using reference TRBV5-1 and TRBJ2-7, is KAGVTQTPRYLIKTRGQQVTLSCSPISGHRSVSWYQQTPGQGLQFLFEYFSETQRNKGNFPGRFSGRQFSNSRSEMNVSTLELGDSALYLCASSLGFGVGRGLLSYEQYFGPGTRLTVT.

In its sample, this clonotype was seen many times. The V call is TRBV10-2, the J call TRBJ1-5; TRBD1 might be the D (5 bases). CDR3 length equals 13 residues. Germline lookup yields CDR1 WSHSY and CDR2 SAAADI. V was clipped by 7 bases and J by 5 bases, with 12 bases between them. The CDR3 loop reads CASMPRADQPQHF. CDR3 bases: TGCGCCAGCATGCCCAGGGCTGATCAGCCCCAGCATTTT.

This clonotype has at least ten counts. The J gene is TRBJ2-6, the V gene TRBV29-1; D remains unclear. Trimming shortened V by 5 bases and J by 0 bases, and 8 bases separated the two germline ends. Per the germline V gene, CDR1 is SQVTM and CDR2 is ANQGSEA. This CDR3 comprises 14 residues. The CDR3 sequence: CSVISSSGANVLTF. Written as DNA, the CDR3 is TGCAGCGTTATCAGTAGCTCTGGGGCCAACGTCCTGACTTTC.

This clonotype was observed a few times. The chain combines TRBV10-1 with TRBJ2-5; 10 nucleotides agree with TRBD2. With V trimmed by 1 base and J by 6 bases, 2 bases remained unmatched. Germline V gene lookup returns CDR1 WNHNN and CDR2 SYGVQD (reference sequence). This CDR3 has 14 residues. The chain's CDR3 is CASSEFSGGQTQYF. For the CDR3, the DNA is TGCGCCAGCAGTGAGTTTAGCGGGGGGCAGACCCAGTACTTC.

There are many counts of this clonotype. This chain links TRBV20-1 with TRBJ2-3; a weak D match, TRBD2 (6 bases). This CDR3 is 11 amino acids long. V was cut by 5 bases and J by 7 bases, with 10 bases left in between. Germline V gene data show CDR1 as DFQATT and CDR2 as SNEGSKA (reference sequence). In nucleotides, the CDR3 is TGCAGTGCTGGCCGGGACTATACGCAGTATTTT. It is translated as CSAGRDYTQYF.

This clonotype was seen repeatedly, ten times or more. The gene calls are TRBV7-6 and TRBJ1-1; 7 positions match TRBD1. Germline assignment: CDR1 SGHVS and CDR2 FNYEAQ. After removal of 3 bases from V and 1 base from J, the junction contained 11 bases not matched to a gene. The CDR3 covers 17 residues. CDR3 region: CASSFFSTGAGNTEAFF. The CDR3 DNA reads as TGTGCCAGCAGCTTCTTTTCCACAGGGGCGGGGAACACTGAAGCTTTCTTT.

Turning to this clonotype: Given a much more abundant clone one base away, this may be a read error. The V and J genes are TRBV20-1 and TRBJ1-5, with D possibly TRBD1 on 5 matching bases. Trimming removed 6 bases at V and 5 bases at J, with 17 bases between. CDR3 length: 14 residues. Germline V gives CDR1 DFQATT, CDR2 SNEGSKA (reference sequence). CDR3 amino acids: CSATPGPQDQPQHF. As DNA, the CDR3 is TGCAGTGCCACACCAGGGCCCCAGGATCAGCCCCAGCATTTT.

This clonotype was detected many times. The V call is TRBV2, the J call TRBJ2-2; weak D call: TRBD1 (5 bases). The CDR3 has 15 amino acids. V lost 4 bases, J lost 7 bases, and 16 bases lay in between. Germline values: CDR1 SNHLY, CDR2 FYNNEI. As DNA, the CDR3 is TGTGCCAGCAGTGTCTGGCAGGGAATACACGGGGAGCTGTTTTTT. This translates into CASSVWQGIHGELFF.

The table lists this clonotype with many counts. The chain uses TRBV10-3 and TRBJ1-1; tentatively, D is TRBD1 (6 bases). The V end was cut by 1 base, the J end by 4 bases, with 13 bases between. CDR3 length: 15 amino acids. Germline V CDR1 and CDR2: ENHRY, SYGVKD. CDR3: CAISEYEGVATEAFF. The CDR3 region has the DNA TGTGCCATCAGTGAGTATGAGGGGGTGGCCACTGAAGCTTTCTTT.

This clonotype was found a few times. The chain combines TRBV7-9 with TRBJ1-6; 8 bases are shared with TRBD1. The CDR3 consists of 14 residues. The V gene's germline CDR1 is SEHNR and CDR2 FQNEAQ (reference sequence). J was trimmed by 7 bases and V by 7 bases; bases with no gene match: 6. The CDR3 DNA sequence: TGTGCCAGCACTTTCCGGACAGGGAATTCACCCCTCCACTTT. Translated: CASTFRTGNSPLHF.

This clonotype has ten or more counts. The chain is built from TRBV30 and TRBJ1-2; D ambiguous. Between the trimmed V and J ends, which lost 2 bases and 7 bases, there was a span of 11 bases. This CDR3 spans 12 amino acids. CDR1 and CDR2 (germline): GTSNPN, SVGIG (reference sequence). The CDR3 sequence is CAWSPTDSGYTF. Here the CDR3 DNA reads TGTGCCTGGAGTCCGACTGACTCTGGCTACACCTTC.

The chain combines TRBV3-1 with TRBJ2-3, with no clear D. The CDR3 is 14 amino acids. Looked up from germline, CDR1 is LGHDT and CDR2 is YNNKEL (reference sequence). V was cut by 0 bases and J by 3 bases, with 7 bases left in between. The CDR3 sequence: CASSQDWLTDTQYF. The DNA of the CDR3 is TGTGCCAGCAGCCAAGATTGGCTTACAGATACGCAGTATTTT.

The table lists this clonotype with many counts. The gene calls are TRBV12-3 or TRBV12-4 and TRBJ2-7; unclear D gene. This CDR3 has 14 amino acids. With 3 bases removed from V and 2 bases from J, the gap between germline ends came to 11 bases. DNA of the CDR3: TGTGCCAGCAGTTTTGAGGAAGGGACCTACGAGCAGTACTTC. Translation: CASSFEEGTYEQYF.

This chain joins TRBV6-5 and TRBJ1-2; a weak D match, TRBD1 (6 bases). Trimming cost V 1 base and J 6 bases, with 9 bases left between them. This CDR3 is 13 amino acids long. Germline CDR1 and CDR2: MNHEY and SVGAGI. For the CDR3, the DNA is TGTGCCAGCAGTTACTGGCAGGGGAATGGCTACACCTTC. Translation: CASSYWQGNGYTF.

This clonotype was counted many times. The chain employs TRBV5-6 and TRBJ1-5, with 8 bases matching TRBD1. With 4 bases clipped from V and 2 bases from J, the junction kept 8 bases outside the gene matches. In germline, CDR1 is SGHDT, CDR2 YYEEEE. The CDR3 loop spans 16 amino acids. The chain's CDR3 is CASSRGGQGGNQPQHF. Here the CDR3 DNA reads TGTGCCAGCAGCCGAGGAGGACAGGGCGGCAATCAGCCCCAGCATTTT. Supplemented by reference TRBV5-6 and TRBJ1-5, the full variable domain reads DAGVTQSPTHLIKTRGQQVTLRCSPKSGHDTVSWYQQALGQGPQFIFQYYEEEERQRGNFPDRFSGHQFPNYSSELNVNALLLGDSALYLCASSRGGQGGNQPQHFGDGTRLSIL.

This clonotype has ten or more counts. This chain connects TRBV7-3 to TRBJ2-5, with TRBD2 identical over 13 bases. J lost 2 bases, V lost 4 bases, and 4 bases had no gene match. This CDR3 spans 16 amino acids. Germline V gene data show CDR1 as SGHTA and CDR2 as FQGTGA. CDR3 region: CASSYGLAGDQETQYF. The CDR3 DNA reads TGTGCCAGCAGCTACGGACTAGCGGGGGATCAAGAGACCCAGTACTTC.

This clonotype came up many times. The V and J genes are TRBV27 and TRBJ2-2; D gene unclear. The V end lost 3 bases, the J end lost 8 bases, and 7 bases lay between the germline ends. Germline lookup yields CDR1 MNHEY and CDR2 SMNVEV (reference sequence). This CDR3 has 12 residues. CDR3 bases: TGTGCCAGCAGTTTCCTCGGGGGGGAGCTGTTTTTT. This codes for CASSFLGGELFF.

This sequence joins TRBV20-1 and TRBJ2-7; 15 bases match TRBD2. V was pared by 6 bases and J by 2 bases, with 5 bases of the junction left unmatched. The CDR3 totals 15 residues. CDR1 DFQATT and CDR2 SNEGSKA come from the germline V gene (reference sequence). CDR3 coding DNA: TGCAGTGCCCCAGGACTAGCGGGGGGGGCCTACGAGCAGTACTTC. Its translation is CSAPGLAGGAYEQYF.

The CDR3 DNA is TGTGCCAGCAGCACAAACAGGGGCAGAGAGACCCAGTACTTC. The encoded protein is CASSTNRGRETQYF. The chain carries TRBV7-9 and TRBJ2-5; the match to TRBD1 covers 7 bases. The V gene end was trimmed by 5 bases and the J gene end by 4 bases; junction bases not matched to a gene: 7. The CDR3 is 14 residues long. CDR1 SEHNR and CDR2 FQNEAQ come from the germline V gene (reference sequence).

This clonotype was seen repeatedly, ten times or more. The chain links TRBV6-1 to TRBJ1-1; a possible D gene is TRBD1 (5 bases). The ends were cut back, 7 bases at V and 0 bases at J, with 12 bases in the middle. The V gene's germline CDR1 is MNHNS and CDR2 SASEGT. The CDR3 totals 14 residues. The CDR3 sequence: CASNQGVMNTEAFF. The CDR3 coding sequence is TGTGCCAGCAACCAAGGGGTTATGAACACTGAAGCTTTCTTT.

In its sample, this clonotype was seen many times. The CDR3 coding sequence is TGCAGTGCTAGAGTGGGCGGGGGAGCCTACGAGCAGTACTTC. Its protein is CSARVGGGAYEQYF. V usage is TRBV20-1 and J usage is TRBJ2-7; 7 nucleotides match TRBD2. The CDR3 loop spans 14 amino acids. The trim removed 1 base at V and 2 bases at J, leaving 5 bases unmatched. CDR1 DFQATT and CDR2 SNEGSKA come from the germline V gene (reference sequence).

Ten or more counts support this clonotype. The V gene is TRBV20-1, the J gene TRBJ2-3, with TRBD2 matching 10 bases. The length of the CDR3 is 14 residues. Germline V CDR1 and CDR2: DFQATT, SNEGSKA (reference sequence). The junction had 6 bases not matched to a gene; V was cut back by 6 bases and J by 3 bases. The CDR3 sequence is CSAQRGGVTDTQYF. The CDR3 DNA is TGCAGTGCCCAGCGGGGGGGCGTAACAGATACGCAGTATTTT.

This clonotype was seen a handful of times. The chain recombines TRBV7-8 with TRBJ1-5, with D unclear. The CDR3 runs 13 residues. V lost 1 base and J 6 bases, leaving 7 bases between the germline ends. Germline V gene data show CDR1 as SGHVS and CDR2 as FQNEAQ. The CDR3 DNA is TGTGCCAGCAGCTTAGTGGGCCGTCAGCCCCAGCATTTT. Its translation is CASSLVGRQPQHF.

The chain has TRBV12-3 or TRBV12-4 and TRBJ2-7, with a tentative D call TRBD2 (6 bases). This CDR3 has 11 amino acids. V was pared by 6 bases and J by 7 bases, with 10 bases between. The DNA of the CDR3 is TGTGCCAGCAGCAGGGCGGGAGAGCAGTACTTC. It encodes CASSRAGEQYF.

At least ten counts were recorded for this clonotype. The chain combines TRBV30 with TRBJ2-4; TRBD1 matches at 10 bases. The V gene end was trimmed by 5 bases and the J gene end by 8 bases; junction bases not matched to a gene: 3. The CDR3 extends over 12 amino acids. CDR1 is GTSNPN and CDR2 is SVGIG in the germline V gene (reference sequence). CDR3 sequence reads: CAWGTGADIQYF. The DNA of the CDR3 is TGTGCCTGGGGGACAGGGGCAGACATTCAGTACTTC. The entire variable domain, with the rest obtained from reference TRBV30 and TRBJ2-4, is as follows: SQTIHQWPATLVQPVGSPLSLECTVEGTSNPNLYWYRQAAGRGLQLLFYSVGIGQISSEVPQNLSASRPQDRQFILSSKKLLLSDSGFYLCAWGTGADIQYFGAGTRLSVL.

This clonotype has only a few counts. The chain links TRBV20-1 to TRBJ1-1, with 8 bases that match TRBD1. V lost 6 bases and J lost 4; bases outside the gene matches: 7. Germline-derived CDR1 and CDR2 are DFQATT and SNEGSKA (reference sequence). There are 13 residues in the CDR3. CDR3 in DNA: TGCAGTGCAAGGACAGGGTATGGCACTGAAGCTTTCTTT. It is translated as CSARTGYGTEAFF.

In its sample, this clonotype was seen many times. The chain combines TRBV11-2 with TRBJ1-5, with a tentative D call TRBD1 (6 bases). The CDR3 spans 14 residues. Per germline, CDR1 SGHAT and CDR2 FQNNGV. Between the trimmed V and J ends, which lost 8 bases and 2 bases, there was a span of 13 bases. The CDR3 DNA reads TGTGCCAGCGCCGCCGGGACACGCAATCAGCCCCAGCATTTT. Protein sequence: CASAAGTRNQPQHF.